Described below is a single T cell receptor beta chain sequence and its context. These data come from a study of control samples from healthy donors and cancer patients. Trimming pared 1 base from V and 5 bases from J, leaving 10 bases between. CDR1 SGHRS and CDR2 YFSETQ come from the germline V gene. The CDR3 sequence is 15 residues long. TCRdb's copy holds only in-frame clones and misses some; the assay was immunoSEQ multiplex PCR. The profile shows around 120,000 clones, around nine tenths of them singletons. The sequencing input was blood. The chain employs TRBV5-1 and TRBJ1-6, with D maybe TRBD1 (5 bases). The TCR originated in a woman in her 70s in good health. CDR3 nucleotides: TGCGCCAGCAGCTTGCAGGGAGGTAATAATTCACCCCTCCACTTT. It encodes CASSLQGGNNSPLHF.